These T cell receptor beta chains were read from a single sample in a study of cytomegalovirus exposure and HLA in healthy donors. Profiling relied on immunoSEQ multiplex PCR, and the TCRdb table lists in-frame clones only, not all of them. The table shows 150,000 to 200,000 clones, with roughly 77% occurring only once. Material: PBMCs. The receptors stem from a woman in her thirties or forties in good health and CMV-seropositive. Both conserved end residues are part of each CDR3. Each record gives: clone size, V gene, D gene, CDR3 length, J gene, CDR3 protein, CDR3 DNA. The D gene is left open where the match is weak. A row's size may be missing; if present it is once, few, many or a size class.

>.|TRBV7-9|TRBD1|13|TRBJ2-7
CASSRDRLYEQYF
TGTGCCAGCAGCCGGGACAGGCTCTACGAGCAGTACTTC
>.|TRBV6-5|.|13|TRBJ1-1
CASSGNSNTEAFF
TGTGCCAGCAGCGGGAATTCGAACACTGAAGCTTTCTTT
>.|TRBV27|TRBD2|15|TRBJ2-1
CASSSGGSSYNEQFF
TGTGCCAGCTCATCGGGCGGGAGCTCCTACAATGAGCAGTTCTTC
>once|TRBV6-5|.|13|TRBJ1-2
CASSYSGVCGYTF
TGTGCCAGCAGTTACTCCGGGGTTTGCGGCTACACCTTC
>.|TRBV9|TRBD1|15|TRBJ2-5
CASSALGQGQETQYF
TGTGCCAGCAGCGCCTTGGGACAGGGCCAAGAGACCCAGTACTTC
>.|TRBV9|.|16|TRBJ2-4
CASSKHGGLAKNIQYF
TGTGCCAGCAGCAAACACGGCGGACTAGCCAAAAACATTCAGTACTTC
>.|TRBV11-2|TRBD2|15|TRBJ2-1
CASSPTSGRGNEQFF
TGTGCCAGCAGCCCGACTAGCGGGAGGGGCAATGAGCAGTTCTTC
>once|TRBV28|TRBD1|17|TRBJ2-6
CASSQAGQVSGANVLTF
TGTGCCAGCAGTCAAGCCGGACAGGTCTCTGGGGCCAACGTCCTGACTTTC
>few|TRBV28|.|14|TRBJ2-2
CASRRGGSTGELFF
TGTGCCAGTCGACGAGGTGGCAGCACCGGGGAGCTGTTTTTT
>.|TRBV7-3|TRBD1|16|TRBJ2-5
CASSLVGQGALETQYF
TGTGCCAGCAGCTTAGTCGGACAGGGGGCATTAGAGACCCAGTACTTC
>once|TRBV27|TRBD2|18|TRBJ2-7
CASSFLTGTSGIGYEQYF
TGTGCCAGCAGTTTTCTCACCGGGACTAGCGGGATCGGGTACGAGCAGTACTTC
>.|TRBV27|.|11|TRBJ2-5
CASSPLETQYF
TGTGCCAGCAGTCCACTAGAGACCCAGTACTTC
>once|TRBV5-1|.|15|TRBJ2-3
CASSVSGSSTDTQYF
TGCGCCAGCAGCGTCAGCGGTTCTAGCACAGATACGCAGTATTTT
>few|TRBV2|TRBD2|16|TRBJ2-1
CASSGTKVWTYNEQFF
TGTGCCAGCAGCGGGACTAAGGTTTGGACCTACAATGAGCAGTTCTTC
>once|TRBV7-2|.|16|TRBJ2-2
CASSSGPSLRTGELFF
TGTGCCAGCAGCTCGGGCCCTAGCTTAAGGACCGGGGAGCTGTTTTTT
>.|TRBV11-3|.|13|TRBJ2-1
CASSLVSGSEQFF
TGTGCCAGCAGCTTAGTCTCCGGGTCCGAGCAGTTCTTC
>.|TRBV6-1|.|13|TRBJ1-2
CASGSPGGYGYTF
TGTGCCAGCGGGTCCCCCGGCGGCTATGGCTACACCTTC
>.|TRBV7-9|TRBD2|17|TRBJ2-5
CASSLGLAGGPLETQYF
TGTGCCAGCAGCTTAGGACTAGCGGGAGGGCCGTTGGAGACCCAGTACTTC
>.|TRBV7-8|.|12|TRBJ1-2
CASSRTPYGYTF
TGTGCCAGCAGCCGGACACCCTATGGCTACACCTTC
>.|TRBV7-9|TRBD1|14|TRBJ2-7
CASSLGDRVGEQYF
TGTGCCAGCAGCTTAGGGGACAGGGTGGGAGAGCAGTACTTC
>.|TRBV28|TRBD2|17|TRBJ2-7
CASSRLAGVLSGDEQYF
TGTGCCAGCAGTAGACTAGCGGGAGTTTTAAGTGGAGACGAGCAGTACTTC
>.|TRBV28|TRBD2|16|TRBJ2-7
CASSSGTSGSSYEQYF
TGTGCCAGCAGCTCGGGGACTAGCGGGAGCTCCTACGAGCAGTACTTC
>.|TRBV5-1|TRBD1|15|TRBJ2-2
CASSLGQGLSGELFF
TGCGCCAGCAGCCTGGGACAGGGGTTGTCCGGGGAGCTGTTTTTT
>.|TRBV4-3|.|14|TRBJ2-7
CASSQSTASYEQYF
TGCGCCAGCAGCCAATCGACAGCTTCCTACGAGCAGTACTTC
>.|TRBV5-1|.|14|TRBJ1-1
CATTPMGSNTEAFF
TGCGCCACCACGCCGATGGGCAGCAACACTGAAGCTTTCTTT
>.|TRBV27|.|15|TRBJ1-2
CASSPPGGRERGYTF
TGTGCCAGCAGTCCTCCGGGTGGCAGGGAAAGGGGCTACACCTTC
>.|TRBV11-2|.|15|TRBJ1-5
CASSLGAGMGQPQHF
TGTGCCAGCAGCTTAGGGGCAGGTATGGGTCAGCCCCAGCATTTT
>.|TRBV28|TRBD2|14|TRBJ2-2
CASTRSGDTGELFF
TGTGCCAGCACTAGGAGCGGGGACACCGGGGAGCTGTTTTTT
>.|TRBV5-8|TRBD2|17|TRBJ2-2
CASMKGLAGFGTGELFF
TGTGCCAGCATGAAGGGACTAGCGGGATTTGGGACCGGGGAGCTGTTTTTT
>.|TRBV4-2|TRBD2|15|TRBJ2-3
CASSQSSGSVDTQYF
TGTGCCAGCAGCCAATCTAGCGGGAGTGTAGATACGCAGTATTTT
>.|TRBV19|TRBD2|15|TRBJ2-1
CASSSGLAGGYEQFF
TGTGCCAGTAGTTCTGGACTAGCGGGAGGTTATGAGCAGTTCTTC
>.|TRBV4-1|.|15|TRBJ2-5
CASSQAVGGQETQYF
TGCGCCAGCAGCCAAGCGGTGGGGGGCCAAGAGACCCAGTACTTC
>.|TRBV28|.|17|TRBJ2-1
CASSPPQGTSGYNEQFF
TGTGCCAGCAGTCCTCCACAGGGGACTAGTGGTTACAATGAGCAGTTCTTC
>.|TRBV7-2|TRBD2|14|TRBJ2-7
CASSVGRSSYEQYF
TGTGCCAGCAGCGTCGGGAGGTCCTCCTACGAGCAGTACTTC
>few|TRBV18|.|16|TRBJ2-1
CASSPLGVGSYNEQFF
TGTGCCAGCTCACCACTGGGAGTAGGCTCCTACAATGAGCAGTTCTTC
>.|TRBV7-2|.|14|TRBJ1-1
CASSLGLGNTEAFF
TGTGCCAGCAGCTTAGGCCTCGGGAACACTGAAGCTTTCTTT
>.|TRBV9|.|12|TRBJ2-1
CASSRAPREQFF
TGTGCCAGCAGCCGAGCTCCCCGCGAGCAGTTCTTC
>.|TRBV5-4|.|11|TRBJ2-1
CASSLGGEQFF
TGTGCCAGCAGCTTGGGAGGTGAGCAGTTCTTC
>.|TRBV19|TRBD1|13|TRBJ1-5
CATGTASNQPQHF
TGTGCCACGGGGACAGCCAGCAATCAGCCCCAGCATTTT
>.|TRBV19|.|15|TRBJ1-2
CASSMGRNSNYGYTF
TGTGCCAGTAGTATGGGGAGGAATTCGAACTATGGCTACACCTTC
>.|TRBV5-4|.|16|TRBJ1-2
CASSPLGERGREGYTF
TGTGCCAGCAGCCCCCTGGGCGAGCGGGGGCGCGAGGGCTACACCTTC
>.|TRBV5-4|TRBD1|17|TRBJ2-3
CASSPLAGQGSTDTQYF
TGTGCCAGCAGCCCCCTTGCGGGACAGGGGAGCACAGATACGCAGTATTTT
>.|TRBV20-1|TRBD1|11|TRBJ2-4
CSASRQGGEDF
TGCAGTGCTAGCAGACAGGGGGGGGAAGACTTC
>once|TRBV28|TRBD2|13|TRBJ2-7
CASSVAGAYEQYF
TGTGCCAGCAGTGTAGCGGGAGCCTACGAGCAGTACTTC